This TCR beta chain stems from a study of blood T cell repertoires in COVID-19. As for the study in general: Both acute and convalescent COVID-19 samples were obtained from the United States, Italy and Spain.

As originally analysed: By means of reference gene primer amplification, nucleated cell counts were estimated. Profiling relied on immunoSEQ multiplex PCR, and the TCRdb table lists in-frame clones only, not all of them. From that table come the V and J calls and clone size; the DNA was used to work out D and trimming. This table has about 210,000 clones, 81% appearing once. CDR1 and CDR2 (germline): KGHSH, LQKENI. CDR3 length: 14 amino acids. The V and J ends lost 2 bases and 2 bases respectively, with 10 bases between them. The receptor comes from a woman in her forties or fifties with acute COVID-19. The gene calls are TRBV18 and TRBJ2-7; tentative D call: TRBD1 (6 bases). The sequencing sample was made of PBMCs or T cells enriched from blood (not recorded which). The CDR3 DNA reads TGTGCCAGCTCACCAAGCAGGGGAGCCTACGAGCAGTACTTC. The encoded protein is CASSPSRGAYEQYF.